Shown below are 20 T cell receptor beta chains from a single sample sequenced in a study of blood T cell repertoires in COVID-19. Some clones are missing from TCRdb's copy, which holds only in-frame ones; the method was immunoSEQ multiplex PCR. Altogether 400,000 or so clones are present, roughly nine tenths being singletons, with the ten largest covering roughly 1.1%. Input material: PBMCs or T cells enriched from blood (not recorded which). These TCRs come from a man aged 25 to 40 who had recovered from COVID-19.

The rearrangement links TRBV7-9 to TRBJ1-5, with D perhaps TRBD1 (5 bases). CDR1 is SEHNR and CDR2 is FQNEAQ in the germline V gene (reference sequence). Trimming removed 3 bases at V and 0 bases at J, with 15 bases between. There are 17 residues in the CDR3. The CDR3 DNA follows: TGTGCCAGCAGCTTTGGGGCCCTTCAAGATAGCAATCAGCCCCAGCATTTT. This translates into CASSFGALQDSNQPQHF.

The chain joins TRBV7-9 to TRBJ2-2; a possible D gene is TRBD2 (6 bases). Germline V gene data show CDR1 as SEHNR and CDR2 as FQNEAQ (reference sequence). V was trimmed by 5 bases and J by 7 bases, leaving 17 bases between them. The CDR3 has 15 amino acids. In nucleotides, the CDR3 is TGTGCCAGCAGCCAAGGGACTCCCGAAATCGGGGAGCTGTTTTTT. Translating gives CASSQGTPEIGELFF.

This chain uses TRBV5-1 with TRBJ2-1, with D perhaps matching TRBD2 (8 bases). Trimming left V 4 bases short and J 0 bases short, with 20 bases between. CDR3 length: 18 amino acids. Germline CDR1 and CDR2: SGHRS and YFSETQ. The chain's CDR3 is CASSKLTGSGSSYNEQFF. CDR3 in DNA: TGCGCCAGCAGCAAACTGACAGGGAGCGGGAGCTCCTACAATGAGCAGTTCTTC.

This sequence joins TRBV27 and TRBJ1-2, with D perhaps matching TRBD1 (6 bases). The CDR3 is 14 residues long. Trimming took 2 bases from V and 2 from J, leaving 9 bases between them. Germline CDR1 MNHEY, CDR2 SMNVEV (reference sequence). This CDR3 reads CASSLTGQNYGYTF. The CDR3 DNA reads TGTGCCAGCAGTTTAACAGGGCAGAACTATGGCTACACCTTC.

The chain employs TRBV6-1 and TRBJ1-5; 7 bases map to TRBD1. CDR3 length: 16 residues. V lost 1 base, J lost 7 bases, and 10 bases stayed unmatched. Germline CDR1 MNHNS, CDR2 SASEGT. CDR3 sequence: CASSEGDSFIGQPQHF. CDR3 sequence (DNA): TGTGCCAGCAGTGAAGGGGACAGCTTCATTGGGCAGCCCCAGCATTTT.

The chain carries TRBV2 and TRBJ2-2, with no clear D. CDR1 SNHLY and CDR2 FYNNEI come from the germline V gene. This CDR3 spans 16 amino acids. V was clipped by 2 bases and J by 0 bases, with 10 bases between them. This CDR3 is CASSELGPANTGELFF. CDR3 nucleotide sequence: TGTGCCAGCAGTGAATTGGGCCCTGCGAACACCGGGGAGCTGTTTTTT. The whole variable domain, filled in from reference TRBV2 and TRBJ2-2, reads EPEVTQTPSHQVTQMGQEVILRCVPISNHLYFYWYRQILGQKVEFLVSFYNNEISEKSEIFDDQFSVERPDGSNFTLKIRSTKLEDSAMYFCASSELGPANTGELFFGEGSRLTVL.

The chain recombines TRBV18 with TRBJ1-2; 9 nucleotides line up with TRBD1. V lost 3 bases and J lost 4; bases outside the gene matches: 6. CDR1 is KGHSH, CDR2 LQKENI, per germline. This CDR3 spans 15 amino acids. CDR3 coding DNA: TGTGCCAGCTCACCCTTCGGGACAGGGATCTATGGCTACACCTTC. This sequence encodes CASSPFGTGIYGYTF.

This clone has only a few counts. The rearrangement links TRBV4-1 to TRBJ1-4; 7 positions agree with TRBD1. With V trimmed by 3 bases and J by 4 bases, 11 bases remained unmatched. Germline V CDR1 and CDR2: MGHRA, YSYEKL. The CDR3 length is 17 residues. Written as DNA, the CDR3 is TGCGCCAGCAGCCACCCCCGAGAGGGGACAGTTAATGAAAAACTGTTTTTT. Protein sequence: CASSHPREGTVNEKLFF.

This clone came up once. CDR3 nucleotide sequence: TGTGCCAGCAGCTTAGGACAGGGCCTCACCGGGGAGCTGTTTTTT. Amino acid sequence: CASSLGQGLTGELFF. V and J are TRBV5-4 and TRBJ2-2; TRBD1 matches 8 bases. Germline V gene lookup returns CDR1 SGHNT and CDR2 YYREEE (reference sequence). With V trimmed by 2 bases and J by 4 bases, 4 bases remained unmatched. The CDR3 runs 15 residues.

Only one count was recorded for this clone. The J gene is TRBJ2-7, the V gene TRBV28; tentative D call: TRBD2 (6 bases). Trimming stripped 3 bases from V and 6 bases from J, with 12 bases between. CDR1 and CDR2 from the germline V gene are MDHEN and SYDVKM. The CDR3 loop spans 13 amino acids. Written as DNA, the CDR3 is TGTGCCAGCAGTTTCCCTCGGGGAGGCGAGCAGTACTTC. Its protein product is CASSFPRGGEQYF.

V and J are TRBV19 and TRBJ2-7, with D perhaps matching TRBD2 (6 bases). The V gene lost 1 base and the J gene lost 7 bases, with 11 bases spanning the gap. CDR1 and CDR2 from the germline V gene are LNHDA and SQIVND (reference sequence). The CDR3 has 13 amino acids. CDR3 nucleotides: TGTGCCAGTAGTATAGCGGGAGCAGGTGAGCAGTACTTC. Encoded protein: CASSIAGAGEQYF.

The chain links TRBV5-1 to TRBJ1-4; 8 positions match TRBD1. After removal of 4 bases from V and 3 bases from J, the junction contained 5 bases not matched to a gene. Germline CDR1 is SGHRS and CDR2 is YFSETQ. The CDR3 spans 15 residues. The CDR3 DNA sequence: TGCGCCAGCAGCGCGGGGACAGGATCTAATGAAAAACTGTTTTTT. This translates into CASSAGTGSNEKLFF.

CDR3 in DNA: TGCAGCGTTACTGGGCAGGGAAACAATGAGCAGTTCTTC. Its protein product is CSVTGQGNNEQFF. This rearrangement joins TRBV29-1 to TRBJ2-1, with D possibly matching TRBD1 (5 bases). The CDR3 is made up of 13 amino acids. V was shortened by 5 bases and J by 5 bases, with 13 bases between the two germline ends. Germline V gene sequence: CDR1 SQVTM, CDR2 ANQGSEA.

V and J are TRBV7-9 and TRBJ2-1; D is perhaps TRBD1 (6 bases). Germline V lookup: CDR1 SEHNR, CDR2 FQNEAQ (reference sequence). The CDR3 is 16 amino acids. Between the trimmed V and J ends, which lost 4 bases and 2 bases, there was a span of 15 bases. The CDR3 protein is CASSSRQAVTYNEQFF. CDR3 sequence (DNA): TGTGCCAGCAGCTCTCGACAGGCCGTTACCTACAATGAGCAGTTCTTC.

This chain links TRBV28 with TRBJ2-7, with D maybe TRBD2 (6 bases). The V gene lost 4 bases and the J gene lost 4 bases, with 17 bases spanning the gap. Germline CDR1 reads MDHEN; CDR2 reads SYDVKM. There are 15 residues in the CDR3. The CDR3 nucleotides read TGTGCCAGCAGTTCCCCAGGCGGGATCGATTACGAGCAGTACTTC. Translated: CASSSPGGIDYEQYF.

V gene TRBV11-3 combines with J gene TRBJ1-4, with D perhaps matching TRBD1 (6 bases). The CDR3 spans 20 residues. Germline CDR1 reads SGHNT; CDR2 reads YENEEA. Trimming cost V 1 base and J 0 bases, with 21 bases left between them. The CDR3 DNA sequence: TGTGCCAGCAGCTTAGGGGGTGGGACACAGGATAAGACAACTAATGAAAAACTGTTTTTT. This translates into CASSLGGGTQDKTTNEKLFF.

This chain uses TRBV10-2 with TRBJ1-5; 12 nucleotides line up with TRBD1. Germline V CDR1 and CDR2: WSHSY, SAAADI. This CDR3 contains 13 residues. With 10 bases clipped from V and 7 bases from J, the junction kept 5 bases outside the gene matches. For the CDR3, the DNA is TGCGCCACCTCGGGACAGGGGGCCCAGCCCCAGCATTTT. Translated: CATSGQGAQPQHF.

The chain joins TRBV29-1 to TRBJ1-4; D might be TRBD1 (5 bases). Trimming stripped 8 bases from V and 5 bases from J, with 12 bases between. CDR1 and CDR2 from the germline V gene are SQVTM and ANQGSEA. The CDR3 extends over 12 amino acids. As DNA, the CDR3 is TGCAGCCACCCAGGGCCCAATGAAAAACTGTTTTTT. Amino acid sequence: CSHPGPNEKLFF.

The chain has TRBV27 and TRBJ2-1; 10 nucleotides line up with TRBD1. The CDR3 extends over 15 amino acids. In germline, CDR1 is MNHEY, CDR2 SMNVEV (reference sequence). J was trimmed by 10 bases and V by 5 bases; bases with no gene match: 11. Here the CDR3 DNA reads TGTGCCAGCAGTATACTACGGGACAGGGGAGGAGAGCAGTTCTTC. This translates into CASSILRDRGGEQFF.

The J gene is TRBJ1-3, the V gene TRBV10-3; D is perhaps TRBD1 (5 bases). V was pared by 8 bases and J by 0 bases, with 17 bases between. Germline CDR1 and CDR2: ENHRY and SYGVKD. The CDR3 totals 16 residues. CDR3 region: CAISTSTDSSGNTIYF. For the CDR3, the DNA is TGTGCCATCTCAACTTCGACAGATTCCTCTGGAAACACCATATATTTT.